One sample yielded the 7 T cell receptor beta chains listed below, sequenced in a study of T cell responses to AZD1222 COVID-19 vaccine. TCRdb's table, derived via immunoSEQ multiplex PCR, lists solely in-frame clones and lacks some. The sample has about 150,000 clones, roughly 90% seen once. Sequencing used peripheral blood, obtained on day 0 of AZD1222 vaccination. These receptors all stem from an adult in good health.

V is TRBV15 and J is TRBJ1-2; weak D call: TRBD1 (5 bases). The germline V gene encodes CDR1 LNHNV and CDR2 YYDKDF (reference sequence). V was shortened by 1 base and J by 7 bases, with 13 bases between the two germline ends. This CDR3 spans 14 amino acids. The CDR3 DNA follows: TGTGCCACCAGCAGAGGCGTGGGGCAGGGTGGCTACACCTTC. Translated, it gives CATSRGVGQGGYTF.

The CDR3 protein is CASYHRDFSGNTIYF. The CDR3 DNA reads as TGTGCCAGCTACCACAGGGACTTCTCTGGAAACACCATATATTTT. V and J are TRBV9 and TRBJ1-3, with D possibly TRBD1 on 6 matching bases. The CDR3 length is 15 residues. Looked up from germline, CDR1 is SGDLS and CDR2 is YYNGEE. The V end was cut by 7 bases, the J end by 0 bases, with 14 bases between.

The chain links TRBV27 to TRBJ1-1; D is unresolved. CDR1 MNHEY and CDR2 SMNVEV come from the germline V gene (reference sequence). The CDR3 sequence is 15 residues long. V lost 4 bases and J 6 bases, leaving 18 bases between the germline ends. The CDR3 DNA is TGTGCCAGCAGTTCTGACCCGTACCTAGCGGCTGAAGCTTTCTTT. Translating gives CASSSDPYLAAEAFF.

The chain carries TRBV27 and TRBJ2-1, with D unresolved. V was clipped by 3 bases and J by 9 bases, with 6 bases between them. The CDR3 contains 11 residues. In germline, CDR1 is MNHEY, CDR2 SMNVEV (reference sequence). CDR3 DNA sequence: TGTGCCAGCAGTTTCTGGGGTGAGCAGTTCTTC. It specifies CASSFWGEQFF.

The gene calls are TRBV12-3 or TRBV12-4 and TRBJ2-7; D is undetermined. The CDR3 runs 12 residues. Trimming stripped 6 bases from V and 6 bases from J, with 12 bases between. DNA for the CDR3: TGTGCCAGCAGCGGCGTTACCTTCGAGCAGTACTTC. This codes for CASSGVTFEQYF.

V is TRBV4-3 and J is TRBJ1-3, with D uncertain. Per germline, CDR1 LGHNA and CDR2 YSLEER. Trimming removed 0 bases at V and 0 bases at J, with 6 bases between. There are 15 residues in the CDR3. The CDR3 DNA reads TGCGCCAGCAGCCAAGATACAGCCTCTGGAAACACCATATATTTT. Translation gives CASSQDTASGNTIYF.

The V call is TRBV5-1, the J call TRBJ1-1; possible D gene TRBD1, 6 bases. Looked up from germline, CDR1 is SGHRS and CDR2 is YFSETQ. The V end lost 4 bases, the J end lost 1 base, and 8 bases lay between the germline ends. This CDR3 contains 13 residues. The CDR3 loop reads CASSRQENTEAFF. The CDR3 DNA follows: TGCGCCAGCAGCCGACAGGAGAACACTGAAGCTTTCTTT. The full variable domain, its missing parts supplied by reference TRBV5-1 and TRBJ1-1, is KAGVTQTPRYLIKTRGQQVTLSCSPISGHRSVSWYQQTPGQGLQFLFEYFSETQRNKGNFPGRFSGRQFSNSRSEMNVSTLELGDSALYLCASSRQENTEAFFGQGTRLTVV.